The text below deals with one TCR beta chain. Its cognate antigen is unknown. The data were obtained in a study of T cell clonotyping in hematopoietic cell transplantation. Broader study findings: Higher Inverse Simpson Index values in graft donor and pretransplant recipient predicted broader posttransplant TCR diversity. Recipient TCR diversity dropped after transplant; expanded clonotypes rose from day 30 to 180. At the given depth, recipient repertoires were over 97% de novo clonotypes. Cells were unsorted, so CD4 and CD8 contributions were not separated.

The table came from immunoSEQ multiplex PCR; TCRdb's copy has only in-frame clones and leaves some out. Among 60,000 to 75,000 clones listed, just under 95% were seen once. This CDR3 is built from 13 residues. Germline V gene lookup returns CDR1 GTSNPN and CDR2 SVGIG (reference sequence). Trimming took off 1 base at V and 8 bases at J, with 11 bases between the two ends. The sample was peripheral blood mononuclear cells. V gene TRBV30 combines with J gene TRBJ1-4; D gene uncertain. The clonotype was recovered from a middle-aged man in good health. Some clones in this sample may be carry-over from other donors' samples. The CDR3 nucleotides read TGTGCCTGGAGTGCCCGGGCGGGAGAAAAACTGTTTTTT. Residues: CAWSARAGEKLFF.